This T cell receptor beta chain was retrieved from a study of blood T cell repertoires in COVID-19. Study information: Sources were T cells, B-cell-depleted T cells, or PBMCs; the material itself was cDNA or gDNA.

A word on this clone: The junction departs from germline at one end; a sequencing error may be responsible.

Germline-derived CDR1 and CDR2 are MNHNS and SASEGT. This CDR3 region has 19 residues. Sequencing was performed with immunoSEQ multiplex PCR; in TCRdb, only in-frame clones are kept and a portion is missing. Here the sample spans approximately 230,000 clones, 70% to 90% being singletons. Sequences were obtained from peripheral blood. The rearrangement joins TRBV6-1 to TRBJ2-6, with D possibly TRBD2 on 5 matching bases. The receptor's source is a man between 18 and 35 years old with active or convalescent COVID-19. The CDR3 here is CASREASGRIISGANVLTF. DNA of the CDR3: TGTGCCAGCAGGGAAGCGAGCGGACGGATAATCTCTGGGGCCAACGTCCTGACTTTC.